One sample yielded the 7 T cell receptor beta chains listed below, sequenced in a study of blood T cell repertoires in COVID-19. TCRdb's table, derived via immunoSEQ multiplex PCR, lists solely in-frame clones and lacks some. The sample has approximately 270,000 clones; 80% to 90% are singletons. Sequencing was performed on peripheral blood. Receptors were obtained from a man between 25 and 39 years old with acute or convalescent COVID-19.

The chain is built from TRBV6-1 and TRBJ2-2; D perhaps matches TRBD2 (6 bases). V lost 2 bases and J lost 3, with 13 bases in between. The CDR3 totals 16 residues. Germline CDR1 is MNHNS and CDR2 is SASEGT. The chain's CDR3 is CASSEIPSADTGELFF. CDR3 DNA sequence: TGTGCCAGCAGTGAAATTCCTAGCGCCGACACCGGGGAGCTGTTTTTT.

J is TRBJ1-6 and V is TRBV9; weak D call: TRBD1 (6 bases). Per germline, CDR1 SGDLS and CDR2 YYNGEE. The V end lost 3 bases, the J end lost 4 bases, and 8 bases lay between the germline ends. The CDR3 totals 14 residues. This CDR3 reads CASSGQGYNSPLHF. In DNA, the CDR3 is TGTGCCAGCAGCGGGCAGGGGTATAATTCACCCCTCCACTTT. The full variable domain, its missing parts supplied by reference TRBV9 and TRBJ1-6, is DSGVTQTPKHLITATGQRVTLRCSPRSGDLSVYWYQQSLDQGLQFLIQYYNGEERAKGNILERFSAQQFPDLHSELNLSSLELGDSALYFCASSGQGYNSPLHFGNGTRLTVT.

The chain joins TRBV19 to TRBJ2-1; weak D call: TRBD1 (5 bases). In germline, CDR1 is LNHDA, CDR2 SQIVND (reference sequence). The CDR3 runs 15 residues. Trimming removed 7 bases at V and 0 bases at J, with 13 bases between. This CDR3 reads CASTSQGGSYNEQFF. As DNA, the CDR3 is TGTGCCAGTACCTCTCAGGGTGGCTCCTACAATGAGCAGTTCTTC.

V is TRBV7-2 and J is TRBJ2-7; D remains ambiguous. The CDR3 contains 13 residues. Trimming left V 1 base short and J 3 bases short, with 7 bases between. The germline V gene encodes CDR1 SGHTA and CDR2 FQGNSA. CDR3 DNA: TGTGCCAGCAGCTTAGAACAGCTCTACGAGCAGTACTTC. This sequence encodes CASSLEQLYEQYF. The full variable domain, rest sourced from reference TRBV7-2 and TRBJ2-7, is GAGVSQSPSNKVTEKGKDVELRCDPISGHTALYWYRQSLGQGLEFLIYFQGNSAPDKSGLPSDRFSAERTGGSVSTLTIQRTQQEDSAVYLCASSLEQLYEQYFGPGTRLTVT.

The V gene is TRBV18, the J gene TRBJ2-7; TRBD1 agrees at 9 bases. V lost 1 base to trimming and J lost 5 bases; unmatched junction nucleotides: 6. Germline-derived CDR1 and CDR2 are KGHSH and LQKENI. This CDR3 is built from 15 residues. The CDR3 nucleotides read TGTGCCAGCTCACCACAGGGACAGGGTATTAACGAGCAGTACTTC. It specifies CASSPQGQGINEQYF.

V gene TRBV6-4 combines with J gene TRBJ2-3; weak D call: TRBD1 (5 bases). The CDR3 runs 14 residues. Trimming took 3 bases from V and 5 from J, leaving 12 bases between them. From germline, CDR1 is MRHNA and CDR2 SNTAGT. CDR3 nucleotide sequence: TGTGCCAGCAGTGAACAGGCAGGGCAAGATACGCAGTATTTT. Its translation: CASSEQAGQDTQYF.

The chain couples TRBV4-1 to TRBJ2-3; TRBD1 matches 11 bases. V was pared by 0 bases and J by 4 bases, with 6 bases of the junction left unmatched. The germline gives CDR1 MGHRA, CDR2 YSYEKL. The length of the CDR3 is 17 residues. The CDR3 loop is CASSQDRTGGRADTQYF. CDR3 nucleotides: TGCGCCAGCAGCCAAGACCGGACAGGGGGCAGGGCAGATACGCAGTATTTT.